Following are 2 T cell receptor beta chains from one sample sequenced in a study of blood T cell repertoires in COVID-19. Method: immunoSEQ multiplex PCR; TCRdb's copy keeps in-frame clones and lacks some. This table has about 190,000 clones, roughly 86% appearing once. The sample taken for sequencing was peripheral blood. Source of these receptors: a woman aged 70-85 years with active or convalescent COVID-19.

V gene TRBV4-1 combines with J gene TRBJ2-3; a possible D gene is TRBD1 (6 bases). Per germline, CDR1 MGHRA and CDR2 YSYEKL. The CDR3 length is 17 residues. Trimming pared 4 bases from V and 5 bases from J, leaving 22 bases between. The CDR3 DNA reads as TGCGCCAGCAGCCGAGGGGGTTTGGTAGTCCGTGGAGATACGCAGTATTTT. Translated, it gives CASSRGGLVVRGDTQYF.

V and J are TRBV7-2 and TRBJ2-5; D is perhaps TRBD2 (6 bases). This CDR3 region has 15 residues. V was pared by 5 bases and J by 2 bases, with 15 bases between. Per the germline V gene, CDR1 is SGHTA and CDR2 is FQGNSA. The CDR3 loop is CASSDGGLSQETQYF. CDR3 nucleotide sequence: TGTGCCAGCAGCGACGGGGGACTGTCACAAGAGACCCAGTACTTC.